The rows below give T cell receptor beta chains drawn from one sample of a study of beta chain features in type 1 diabetes. This table comes from immunoSEQ multiplex PCR, and its TCRdb copy is limited to in-frame clones, with some not included. This table has 500,000 to 700,000 clones, roughly 16% appearing once. The specimen was naive CD4+ T cells from blood. The receptors were gathered from a man aged 18 to 30 in good health. Each CDR3 is given with its conserved first and last residue. The D gene is left open where the match is weak. Not every row has a clone size; where given, it reads once, few, many or a size class.

V gene	D gene	J gene	clone size	CDR3 protein	CDR3 DNA
TRBV5-1	-	TRBJ2-3	-	CASSSRISTDTQYF	TGCGCCAGCAGCTCCCGGATCAGCACAGATACGCAGTATTTT
TRBV4-2	-	TRBJ2-5	-	CASSQEVGRETQYF	TGTGCCAGCAGCCAAGAGGTGGGTCGAGAGACCCAGTACTTC
TRBV9	-	TRBJ2-2	-	CASSVVGTGELFF	TGTGCCAGCAGCGTAGTGGGTACCGGGGAGCTGTTTTTT
TRBV25-1	-	TRBJ2-7	many	CASSGGLGEQYF	TGTGCCAGCAGTGGAGGACTGGGGGAGCAGTACTTC
TRBV5-1	-	TRBJ2-1	once	CASSFAGSPFASRNNEQFF	TGCGCCAGCAGCTTTGCAGGGAGCCCCTTTGCTAGCCGTAACAATGAGCAGTTCTTC
TRBV7-9	TRBD1	TRBJ1-2	-	CASSRPDRGSGYTF	TGTGCCAGCAGCCGGCCCGACAGGGGTAGTGGCTACACCTTC
TRBV5-1	TRBD1	TRBJ1-2	few	CASSRRDRDGYTF	TGCGCCAGCAGCCGAAGGGACAGGGATGGCTACACCTTC
TRBV18	TRBD1	TRBJ1-5	-	CASSPGTGESQPQHF	TGTGCCAGCTCTCCCGGGACAGGGGAAAGTCAGCCCCAGCATTTT
TRBV9	TRBD1	TRBJ2-5	-	CASSPKTGGTPGTQYF	TGTGCCAGCAGCCCAAAGACAGGGGGCACCCCCGGGACCCAGTACTTC
TRBV6-5	-	TRBJ1-4	-	CASSGGGATNEKLFF	TGTGCCAGCAGTGGAGGGGGGGCAACTAATGAAAAACTGTTTTTT
TRBV29-1	-	TRBJ1-5	-	CSARPGRLNQPQHF	TGCAGCGCCCGCCCGGGGCGCTTGAATCAGCCCCAGCATTTT
TRBV11-3	TRBD2	TRBJ2-7	-	CASSFRGGQNYEQYF	TGTGCCAGCAGCTTCCGCGGGGGGCAGAACTACGAGCAGTACTTC
TRBV29-1	-	TRBJ1-5	-	CSVVIDQASKAQHF	TGCAGCGTTGTAATAGACCAGGCCTCAAAGGCCCAGCATTTT
TRBV29-1	-	TRBJ2-6	-	CSVEKFSGANVLTF	TGCAGCGTTGAAAAGTTCTCTGGGGCCAACGTCCTGACTTTC
TRBV27	-	TRBJ2-3	-	CASSSSGGGTDTQYF	TGTGCCAGCAGTTCATCTGGTGGGGGCACAGATACGCAGTATTTT
TRBV9	-	TRBJ2-3	-	CASNEGGTTDTQYF	TGTGCCAGCAACGAGGGGGGGACCACGGATACGCAGTATTTT
TRBV5-4	TRBD1	TRBJ1-1	-	CASSLPGGWTEAFF	TGTGCCAGCAGCCTCCCAGGGGGCTGGACTGAAGCTTTCTTT
TRBV5-1	-	TRBJ2-1	-	CASSIPESGNEQFF	TGCGCCAGCAGCATCCCGGAGAGCGGCAATGAGCAGTTCTTC
TRBV28	-	TRBJ1-2	-	CASREGAYYGYTF	TGTGCCAGCAGAGAAGGGGCATACTATGGCTACACCTTC
TRBV28	-	TRBJ1-2	few	CASSFGATNYGYTF	TGTGCCAGCAGTTTCGGGGCGACTAACTATGGCTACACCTTC
TRBV25-1	-	TRBJ1-6	few	CASSDRGVWSYNSPLHF	TGTGCCAGCAGTGACCGAGGGGTTTGGTCCTATAATTCACCCCTCCACTTT
TRBV10-3	-	TRBJ2-3	few	CAIMAYPSTDTQYF	TGTGCCATCATGGCCTATCCTAGCACAGATACGCAGTATTTT
TRBV28	-	TRBJ2-1	few	CASKDRWDEQFF	TGTGCCAGCAAGGACCGGTGGGATGAGCAGTTCTTC
TRBV28	-	TRBJ1-1	few	CASSWTSGPIDAFF	TGTGCCAGCAGTTGGACGTCCGGACCAATTGATGCTTTCTTT
TRBV4-3	TRBD2	TRBJ2-3	few	CASSQGRTSGSWDTQYF	TGCGCCAGCAGCCAAGGTCGGACTAGCGGGAGTTGGGATACGCAGTATTTT
TRBV9	-	TRBJ1-2	-	CASSVVGSDPNYGYTF	TGTGCCAGCAGCGTAGTGGGGTCAGACCCTAACTATGGCTACACCTTC
TRBV27	TRBD2	TRBJ2-3	-	CARSSRGAGEADTQYF	TGTGCCCGCAGTTCCCGTGGAGCGGGGGAGGCAGATACGCAGTATTTT
TRBV5-4	TRBD1	TRBJ2-7	-	CASSIRTGGYEQYF	TGTGCCAGCAGCATTCGGACAGGAGGCTACGAGCAGTACTTC
TRBV4-1	TRBD2	TRBJ2-7	-	CASSLLSGSLPYEQYF	TGCGCCAGCAGCCTCCTTAGCGGGAGCCTTCCCTACGAGCAGTACTTC
TRBV9	TRBD2	TRBJ2-7	-	CASSSREGLYEQYF	TGTGCCAGCAGCTCCCGGGAGGGGCTGTACGAGCAGTACTTC
TRBV12-2	-	TRBJ1-5	-	CASRLGTGLQPQHF	TGTGCAAGTCGCTTAGGGACAGGGTTGCAGCCCCAGCATTTT
TRBV28	-	TRBJ2-4	few	CASSSSGAKNIQYF	TGTGCCAGCAGCTCTTCAGGGGCCAAAAACATTCAGTACTTC
TRBV15	-	TRBJ2-7	-	CATSTMNSHEQYF	TGTGCCACCAGCACTATGAACAGCCACGAGCAGTACTTC
TRBV7-3	-	TRBJ2-2	few	CASSLMQSNTGELFF	TGTGCCAGCAGCTTGATGCAGAGCAACACCGGGGAGCTGTTTTTT
TRBV6-5	-	TRBJ1-3	few	CASSTEISGNTIYF	TGTGCCAGCAGCACAGAAATATCTGGAAACACCATATATTTT
TRBV7-9	-	TRBJ2-5	few	CASSWGAQGETQYF	TGTGCCAGCAGCTGGGGGGCCCAAGGAGAGACCCAGTACTTC
TRBV15	-	TRBJ2-5	few	CATSRAGRVRETQYF	TGTGCCACCAGCAGAGCGGGGAGAGTTAGAGAGACCCAGTACTTC
TRBV5-1	-	TRBJ1-1	-	CASRSPPGHTEAFF	TGCGCCAGCAGGTCCCCACCGGGACACACTGAAGCTTTCTTT
TRBV18	-	TRBJ1-1	few	CASSPGWGTEAFF	TGTGCCAGCTCACCAGGTTGGGGCACTGAAGCTTTCTTT
TRBV9	TRBD2	TRBJ2-2	-	CASSVGLAGSDGELFF	TGTGCCAGCAGCGTCGGGCTAGCGGGGTCTGACGGGGAGCTGTTTTTT
TRBV4-1	-	TRBJ1-5	-	CASSQVGGGSNQPQHF	TGCGCCAGCAGCCAAGTGGGTGGAGGTAGCAATCAGCCCCAGCATTTT
TRBV29-1	-	TRBJ2-5	few	CSVEGNREETQYF	TGCAGCGTTGAAGGAAATAGGGAGGAGACCCAGTACTTC
TRBV9	TRBD2	TRBJ2-7	few	CASSVGPSGSYEQYF	TGTGCCAGCAGCGTAGGCCCTAGCGGTTCCTACGAGCAGTACTTC
TRBV4-3	-	TRBJ2-7	-	CASSQDPPQGGRYEQYF	TGCGCCAGCAGCCAAGACCCTCCACAGGGTGGACGGTACGAGCAGTACTTC
TRBV7-2	TRBD1	TRBJ2-3	-	CASSQQGARTDTQYF	TGTGCCAGCAGCCAACAGGGGGCGCGCACAGATACGCAGTATTTT
TRBV7-9	-	TRBJ2-5	few	CASRLPLVGAETQYF	TGTGCCAGCAGACTTCCTTTGGTCGGGGCTGAGACCCAGTACTTC
TRBV29-1	-	TRBJ2-7	few	CSVVNRVEQYF	TGCAGCGTTGTAAACAGGGTCGAGCAGTACTTC
TRBV7-9	TRBD2	TRBJ2-1	many	CASGLAGPNEQFF	TGTGCCAGCGGACTAGCGGGCCCCAATGAGCAGTTCTTC
TRBV6-1	-	TRBJ1-1	-	CASSEAGGSF	TGTGCCAGCAGTGAAGCGGGAGGCTCCTTT
TRBV9	-	TRBJ2-7	-	CAREAGREQYF	TGTGCCCGTGAGGCAGGGCGCGAGCAGTACTTC
TRBV6-6	-	TRBJ2-7	-	CAGALKPDEQYF	TGTGCCGGCGCCCTCAAGCCAGACGAGCAGTACTTC
TRBV4-2	-	TRBJ1-1	few	CASSQDVGIMNTEAFF	TGTGCCAGCAGCCAAGATGTGGGGATTATGAACACTGAAGCTTTCTTT
TRBV11-1	TRBD1	TRBJ2-7	-	CASSPGRGQGPYEQYF	TGTGCCAGCAGCCCAGGGCGGGGACAGGGGCCCTACGAGCAGTACTTC
TRBV6-1	TRBD1	TRBJ1-5	few	CASSEASGTGGSNQPQHF	TGTGCCAGCAGTGAAGCTTCTGGGACAGGGGGCAGCAATCAGCCCCAGCATTTT
TRBV5-4	TRBD1	TRBJ1-2	-	CASSLQGARGYTF	TGTGCCAGCAGCCTACAGGGGGCGCGAGGCTACACCTTC